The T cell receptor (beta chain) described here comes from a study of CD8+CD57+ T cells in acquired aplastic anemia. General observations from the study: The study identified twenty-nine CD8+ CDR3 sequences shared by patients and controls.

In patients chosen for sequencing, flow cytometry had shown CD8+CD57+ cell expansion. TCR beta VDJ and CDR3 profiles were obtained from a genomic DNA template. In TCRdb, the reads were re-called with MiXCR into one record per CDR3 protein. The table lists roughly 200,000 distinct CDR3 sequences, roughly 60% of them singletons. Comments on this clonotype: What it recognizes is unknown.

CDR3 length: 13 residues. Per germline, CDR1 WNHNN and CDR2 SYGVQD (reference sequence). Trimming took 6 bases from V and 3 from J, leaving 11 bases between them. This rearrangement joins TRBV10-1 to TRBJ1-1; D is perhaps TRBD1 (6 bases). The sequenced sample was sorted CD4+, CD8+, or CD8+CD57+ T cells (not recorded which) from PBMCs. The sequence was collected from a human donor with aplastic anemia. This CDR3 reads CASRLGQHTEAFF. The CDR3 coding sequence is TGCGCCAGCAGACTCGGACAGCACACTGAAGCTTTCTTT.